The entry that follows covers one T cell receptor (beta chain) sequence. Its specificity is unknown. Because it lacks the conserved phenylalanine or tryptophan at the end, this CDR3 is likely a read error. The DNA is left out, because the CDR3 cannot be placed on it with certainty; the CDR3 is given as TCRdb lists it. A total of 13 residues make up the CDR3, ends included. CDR1 and CDR2 from the germline V gene are SGHTA and FQGNSA. The data belong to a study of CD8+CD57+ T cells in acquired aplastic anemia. Background on the study: Mean DNA quantity obtained from sorted CD4+ and CD8+ cells was 3 to 4 ug. Healthy donor CD4+ cell samples had a mean of around 9.9 million reads.

Genomic DNA was employed as the template in profiling TCR beta VDJ and CDR3. TCRdb redid the calling of the reads with MiXCR, one entry per CDR3 protein. The data show a few hundred thousand distinct CDR3 sequences, roughly 64% seen once. Broader study findings: A set of roughly 27 CD8+ CDR3 sequences was shared between patients and controls, and these sequences appeared highly expressed in patients. In CD8+ cells, Simpson's diversity showed no significant difference between patients and controls.

This rearrangement joins TRBV7-2 to TRBJ2-7; TRBD2, the D gene given by the table, was not confirmed from the DNA. The specimen sequenced was sorted CD4+, CD8+, or CD8+CD57+ T cells (not recorded which) from PBMCs. This TCR was sampled from a human donor in good health, serving as a control. CDR3 loop: CASSIERRQGPYY.